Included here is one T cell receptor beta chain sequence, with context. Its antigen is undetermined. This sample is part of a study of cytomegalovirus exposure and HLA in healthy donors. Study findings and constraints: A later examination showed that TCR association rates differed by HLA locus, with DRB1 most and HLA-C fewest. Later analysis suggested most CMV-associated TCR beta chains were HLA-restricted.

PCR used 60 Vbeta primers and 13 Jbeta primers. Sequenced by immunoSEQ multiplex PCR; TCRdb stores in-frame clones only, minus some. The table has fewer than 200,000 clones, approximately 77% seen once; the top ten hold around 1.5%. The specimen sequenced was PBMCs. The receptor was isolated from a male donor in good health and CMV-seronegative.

The CDR3 loop is CASSFSLAGGSEQYF. In DNA form, the CDR3 reads TGTGCCAGCAGCTTTAGCCTAGCGGGAGGAAGTGAGCAGTACTTC. The rearrangement joins TRBV7-6 to TRBJ2-7; 11 nucleotides align to TRBD2. V was pared by 3 bases and J by 7 bases, with 8 bases of the junction left unmatched. Germline lookup yields CDR1 SGHVS and CDR2 FNYEAQ. The CDR3 loop spans 15 amino acids.